The 2 T cell receptor beta chains reported below all come from one sample, sequenced in a study of blood T cell repertoires in COVID-19. Measured with immunoSEQ multiplex PCR; TCRdb has only the in-frame clones, and not every one. Of roughly 350,000 clones in the sample, around 85% were seen once. Sequencing was performed on peripheral blood. The receptors derive from a woman in her late teens or twenties with acute or convalescent COVID-19.

The chain couples TRBV29-1 to TRBJ1-1; 9 positions agree with TRBD1. Germline values: CDR1 SQVTM, CDR2 ANQGSEA. V trimming: 3 bases; J trimming: 6 bases; junction bases outside the gene matches: 11. The CDR3 spans 15 residues. Written as DNA, the CDR3 is TGCAGCGTTGACCCTTACAGGGGGCGGATCGCTGAAGCTTTCTTT. Residues: CSVDPYRGRIAEAFF.

This clone is a singleton in its sample. V and J are TRBV7-3 and TRBJ1-5; tentative D call: TRBD1 (6 bases). Trimming shortened V by 2 bases and J by 0 bases, and 20 bases separated the two germline ends. Germline CDR1 and CDR2: SGHTA and FQGTGA. The CDR3 has 19 amino acids. This CDR3 reads CASSLFLRGGADSNQPQHF. The CDR3 DNA reads as TGTGCCAGCAGCTTATTCCTGCGGGGGGGGGCCGATAGCAATCAGCCCCAGCATTTT.